Below, 25 T cell receptor beta chains from the same sample are listed, as sequenced in a study of T cell responses to AZD1222 COVID-19 vaccine. TCRdb keeps only in-frame clones here, not all; method: immunoSEQ multiplex PCR. The data show about 140,000 clones, 92% seen once. The sequencing used peripheral blood, collected 28 days after the second AZD1222 dose. These receptors were obtained from an adult who received the AZD1222 COVID-19 vaccine.

The V gene is TRBV13, the J gene TRBJ2-1, with D possibly being TRBD2 (5 bases). This CDR3 has 13 amino acids. Germline V gene data show CDR1 as PRHDT and CDR2 as FYEKMQ (reference sequence). With 5 bases removed from V and 10 bases from J, the gap between germline ends came to 15 bases. The CDR3 loop is CASSTASTGEQFF. Here the CDR3 DNA reads TGTGCCAGCAGCACGGCCTCCACGGGGGAGCAGTTCTTC.

The chain employs TRBV28 and TRBJ2-7; unclear D gene. Trimming pared 2 bases from V and 2 bases from J, leaving 10 bases between. There are 14 residues in the CDR3. Germline CDR1 is MDHEN and CDR2 is SYDVKM. The CDR3 nucleotides read TGTGCCAGCAGTTTAATAAAACCGACCTACGAGCAGTACTTC. This codes for CASSLIKPTYEQYF.

This chain joins TRBV27 and TRBJ2-7, with 9 bases identical to TRBD2. Germline values: CDR1 MNHEY, CDR2 SMNVEV (reference sequence). The J segment lost 2 bases and the V segment lost 0 bases, leaving 2 bases of the junction unmatched. The CDR3 extends over 15 amino acids. CDR3 sequence (DNA): TGTGCCAGCAGTTTATCGCCTAGCGGGACCTACGAGCAGTACTTC. It translates to CASSLSPSGTYEQYF.

The chain combines TRBV10-3 with TRBJ2-5, with a possible D match to TRBD1 (5 bases). The CDR3 covers 12 residues. Per germline, CDR1 ENHRY and CDR2 SYGVKD. V dropped 10 bases and J dropped 2 bases, with 11 bases sitting between them. In DNA, the CDR3 is TGTGCCACCGGCCGACAGCAAGAGACCCAGTACTTC. Translation: CATGRQQETQYF.

V usage is TRBV29-1 and J usage is TRBJ2-7; 9 bases match TRBD1. Germline V lookup: CDR1 SQVTM, CDR2 ANQGSEA. The length of the CDR3 is 12 residues. Trimming took 7 bases from V and 6 from J; bases not matched to a gene: 7. CDR3: CSGGDRVGEQYF. DNA of the CDR3: TGCAGCGGTGGGGACAGGGTGGGCGAGCAGTACTTC.

This chain links TRBV4-3 with TRBJ1-2, with D hard to call. Germline CDR1 and CDR2: LGHNA and YSLEER. CDR3 length: 15 amino acids. V lost 1 base and J lost 4, with 13 bases in between. This CDR3 reads CASSQGPRSAYGYTF. CDR3 DNA: TGCGCCAGCAGCCAAGGACCGCGTTCCGCCTATGGCTACACCTTC.

The chain recombines TRBV18 with TRBJ2-3, with 10 bases lining up with TRBD2. Per the germline V gene, CDR1 is KGHSH and CDR2 is LQKENI. Unmatched junction bases numbered 9, after V lost 2 bases and J lost 1 base. The CDR3 extends over 18 amino acids. The CDR3 spells CASSPGLAGAVGTDTQYF. The CDR3 nucleotides are TGTGCCAGCTCACCAGGCCTAGCGGGAGCTGTCGGCACAGATACGCAGTATTTT.

V and J are TRBV3-1 (or the pseudogene TRBV3-2) and TRBJ1-6, with D perhaps matching TRBD1 (6 bases). With 7 bases removed from V and 5 bases from J, the gap between germline ends came to 15 bases. Germline CDR1 and CDR2: LGHDT and YNNKEL (reference sequence). The CDR3 sequence is 15 residues long. The CDR3 region has the DNA TGTGCCAGCACTAAAGGGGGGGTTCATAATTCACCCCTCCACTTT. Its translation is CASTKGGVHNSPLHF.

The genes are TRBV12-2 and TRBJ2-1; the D call in the table, TRBD2, was not verified against the DNA. TRBV12-2 is a listed pseudogene. This CDR3 has 12 residues. This CDR3 is CASRLFGDEQFF. In nucleotides, the CDR3 is TGTGCAAGTCGCTTATTTGGAGATGAGCAGTTCTTC.

The V gene is TRBV9, the J gene TRBJ2-3, with D unclear. Germline loops: CDR1 SGDLS, CDR2 YYNGEE. The germline V and J ends were trimmed by 0 bases and 1 base, with 12 bases remaining between them. CDR3 size: 16 residues. CDR3 nucleotides: TGTGCCAGCAGCGTAGAAAGGGTTGAAGGCACAGATACGCAGTATTTT. Its translation is CASSVERVEGTDTQYF.

The chain uses TRBV4-3 and TRBJ1-1; TRBD1 agrees at 7 bases. V trimming: 4 bases; J trimming: 1 base; junction bases outside the gene matches: 0. In germline, CDR1 is LGHNA, CDR2 YSLEER. The CDR3 is 13 residues long. The CDR3 bases are TGCGCCAGCAGCCGGACAGGGAACACTGAAGCTTTCTTT. Protein sequence: CASSRTGNTEAFF.

The rearrangement links TRBV7-9 to TRBJ1-1; tentative D call: TRBD1 (5 bases). CDR1 is SEHNR and CDR2 is FQNEAQ in the germline V gene (reference sequence). The CDR3 is 15 amino acids. V was clipped by 1 base and J by 1 base, with 10 bases between them. Here the CDR3 reads CASSLGSGWNTEAFF. The CDR3, as DNA: TGTGCCAGCAGCTTAGGTTCAGGGTGGAACACTGAAGCTTTCTTT.

This chain joins TRBV19 and TRBJ2-7, with D tentatively TRBD1 (6 bases). From germline, CDR1 is LNHDA and CDR2 SQIVND (reference sequence). The CDR3 extends over 14 amino acids. V was cut by 0 bases and J by 3 bases, with 9 bases left in between. CDR3 region: CASSIDARGYEQYF. DNA of the CDR3: TGTGCCAGTAGTATAGACGCCAGGGGCTACGAGCAGTACTTC.

The chain joins TRBV5-6 to TRBJ2-7; D gene unclear. The CDR3 totals 11 residues. Germline assignment: CDR1 SGHDT and CDR2 YYEEEE. V lost 3 bases and J lost 10, with 11 bases in between. The CDR3 nucleotides read TGTGCCAGCAGCTCGATGGACCGTCAGTACTTC. This gives the protein CASSSMDRQYF.

This chain connects TRBV29-1 to TRBJ1-1, with 7 bases fitting TRBD1. J was trimmed by 5 bases and V by 3 bases; bases with no gene match: 6. CDR1 SQVTM and CDR2 ANQGSEA come from the germline V gene. The CDR3 extends over 13 amino acids. The CDR3 DNA follows: TGCAGCGTTGAGAGGGGGCGCGGTACTGAAGCTTTCTTT. Amino acids: CSVERGRGTEAFF.

This CDR3 is CASSYLVDWTEKLFF. In DNA form, the CDR3 reads TGTGCCAGCAGTTACCTCGTTGATTGGACAGAAAAACTGTTTTTT. The chain carries TRBV6-6 and TRBJ1-4, with D tentatively TRBD1 (5 bases). Germline-derived CDR1 and CDR2 are MNHNY and SVGAGI (reference sequence). The CDR3 has 15 amino acids. Trimming shortened V by 2 bases and J by 8 bases, and 15 bases separated the two germline ends.

The chain joins TRBV5-1 to TRBJ1-1; 8 bases align to TRBD1. Trimming cost V 4 bases and J 5 bases; bases outside gene matches: 7. Per the germline V gene, CDR1 is SGHRS and CDR2 is YFSETQ. CDR3 length: 14 amino acids. The CDR3 bases are TGCGCCAGCAGCCTAAGACAGGGGAAGACTGAAGCTTTCTTT. It yields the protein CASSLRQGKTEAFF.

The chain uses TRBV4-3 and TRBJ2-1; either TRBD1 or TRBD2 may fit D (6 bases each). The CDR3 covers 16 residues. V was trimmed by 0 bases and J by 3 bases, leaving 12 bases between them. Germline CDR1 is LGHNA and CDR2 is YSLEER. The CDR3 DNA reads as TGCGCCAGCAGCCAAGAGTGGGGGGCCGACTACAATGAGCAGTTCTTC. It codes for CASSQEWGADYNEQFF.

The V and J genes are TRBV20-1 and TRBJ2-7; D remains unclear. This CDR3 has 14 amino acids. V was clipped by 3 bases and J by 1 base, with 13 bases between them. Germline V gene data show CDR1 as DFQATT and CDR2 as SNEGSKA (reference sequence). The CDR3 DNA reads TGCAGTGCTAGTTCCGATCTCTTGTCCTACGAGCAGTACTTC. Encoded protein: CSASSDLLSYEQYF.

The chain recombines TRBV5-4 with TRBJ2-3; 10 bases are shared with TRBD1. CDR1 is SGHNT, CDR2 YYREEE, per germline (reference sequence). J gave up 5 bases and V 4 bases, and 10 bases lay outside the gene matches. The CDR3 contains 16 residues. The CDR3 coding sequence is TGTGCCAGCAGCCTTCGACAGGGGGCGACGGGAGATACGCAGTATTTT. Residues: CASSLRQGATGDTQYF.

V usage is TRBV9 and J usage is TRBJ1-2; 10 bases line up with TRBD1. The CDR3 consists of 14 residues. CDR1 is SGDLS and CDR2 is YYNGEE in the germline V gene. V trimming: 0 bases; J trimming: 7 bases; junction bases outside the gene matches: 3. In DNA form, the CDR3 reads TGTGCCAGCAGCGTAGGGGGACAGGGGCTTGGCTACACCTTC. It translates to CASSVGGQGLGYTF.

The chain links TRBV12-3 or TRBV12-4 to TRBJ1-2; D is unclear. This CDR3 comprises 12 residues. Trimming shortened V by 1 base and J by 4 bases, and 4 bases separated the two germline ends. CDR3 nucleotides: TGTGCCAGCAGTTTAGGGCCCTATGGCTACACCTTC. Amino acids: CASSLGPYGYTF.

The chain recombines TRBV9 with TRBJ1-2; perhaps TRBD1 as D (5 bases). Trimming cost V 0 bases and J 4 bases, with 19 bases left between them. Germline lookup yields CDR1 SGDLS and CDR2 YYNGEE. CDR3 length: 17 amino acids. Here the CDR3 reads CASSVDGLGLPFYGYTF. The DNA for the CDR3 is TGTGCCAGCAGCGTAGATGGTTTGGGACTCCCTTTCTATGGCTACACCTTC.

This CDR3 is CASSLSRGYGNTIYF. CDR3 coding DNA: TGTGCCAGCAGTTTAAGCAGGGGCTATGGAAACACCATATATTTT. The chain uses TRBV27 and TRBJ1-3; weak D call: TRBD1 (6 bases). The CDR3 runs to 15 residues. The V end lost 2 bases, the J end lost 3 bases, and 11 bases lay between the germline ends. Germline V gives CDR1 MNHEY, CDR2 SMNVEV (reference sequence).

The chain links TRBV9 to TRBJ1-2; no clear D. CDR1 is SGDLS and CDR2 is YYNGEE in the germline V gene. CDR3 length equals 14 residues. Trimming shortened V by 0 bases and J by 8 bases, and 14 bases separated the two germline ends. The CDR3 region is CASSVVGENSGYTF. CDR3 coding DNA: TGTGCCAGCAGCGTAGTCGGGGAAAACTCCGGCTACACCTTC.